This entry is about one T cell receptor beta chain. The target of this receptor is not known. No quality values exist for individual bases; no much larger clone is one base distant. Donors formed part of the validation cohort, which comprised 120 or so subjects and was distinct from the first cohort of over 500 subjects. This specimen belongs to a study of cytomegalovirus exposure and HLA in healthy donors (dated by TCRdb to 2015 to 2018). Broadly, across the study: According to a later analysis, the roughly 120 validation repertoires were produced on the same platform as the 700 or so repertoires of the first cohort. The aim of the study was to test whether cataloging public T cell receptors could identify signatures of past pathogen exposure. Besides the first cohort of some 670 subjects, a separate validation cohort made up of 120 different subjects was used. To predict cytomegalovirus infection status, the study brought together high-throughput TCR immunosequencing, statistical association of individual TCRs with disease status, and machine learning. General findings and caveats noted by the study authors: In both the original and validation cohorts, the classifier was reported to diagnose cytomegalovirus status with high specificity and sensitivity. A total of 150 or so TCR beta chains were listed by the study as associated with cytomegalovirus. Most TCR sequences were seen in very few donors, while some public TCRs were found in many individuals. The validation cohort had no HLA typing available for a later analysis, so co-occurrence within that cohort was assessed over all 110 or so repertoires. Subsequent analysis determined that TCRs grouped into clusters in the first cohort also showed a tendency toward co-occurrence across the roughly 110 validation repertoires, and 90% to 95% of cluster scores exceeded 0. A few of the identified cytomegalovirus-associated TCR beta chains were confirmed in vitro to be specific for cytomegalovirus antigens. It was suggested by the authors that the approach could potentially be generalized to other disease states and immunological phenotypes.

The CDR1 and CDR2 encoded by the germline V gene (reference sequence) are SEHNR and FQNEAQ. The trim is 2 bases for V and 3 bases for J, with a gap of 11 bases between the germline ends. The CDR3, from cysteine to phenylalanine, totals 14 residues. Only the CDR3 portion is preserved as DNA: 42 bases, with reading frame beginning at the first base. Library generation was performed with the immunoSEQ multiplex PCR assay. Per the source publication's procedure: To diagnose cytomegalovirus status from the catalog of TCR beta chain sequences, a statistical classification framework was built. TCRdb holds this immuneACCESS table with in-frame rearrangements only. Some clones are missing; in checked studies, unresolved V genes explain under half, and the rest has no known cause. The D gene and trimming were derived from the DNA, and the V and J assignments and clone size from that table. Here the sample has about 200,000 clones; approximately 82% occur a single time. The biggest ten clones account for around 15% of the sample.

Material for sequencing was PBMCs. The chain was built from TRBV7-9 and TRBJ2-7, with a weak D call of TRBD1 (6 bases match). The receptor was derived from a woman aged 25 to 39 in good health and CMV-seropositive. CDR3 loop: CASSLSGEIYEQYF. The sequenced DNA: TGTGCCAGCAGCTTATCAGGGGAGATCTACGAGCAGTACTTC.